This TCR beta chain derives from a study of blood T cell repertoires in COVID-19. In the study overall: Whether acute or convalescent, the COVID-19 samples came from the United States, Italy and Spain.

Germline values: CDR1 MGHRA, CDR2 YSYEKL. This CDR3 is built from 16 residues. J gave up 4 bases and V 6 bases, and 8 bases lay outside the gene matches. Methods used by the authors: Estimated nucleated cell counts came from reference gene primer amplification. Sequencing used immunoSEQ multiplex PCR; TCRdb keeps in-frame clones, though not all of them. The D gene and trimming were derived from the DNA, and the V and J assignments and clone size from that table. Of 150,000 to 200,000 clones in the sample, 80% to 90% were seen once. This rearrangement joins TRBV4-1 to TRBJ2-1, with TRBD2 identical over 11 bases. The sequenced sample was peripheral blood. This clonotype was sampled from a human donor with active or convalescent COVID-19. The donor label of this sample is uncertain. CDR3 in amino acids: CASRLRLAGHYNEQFF. Here the CDR3 DNA reads TGCGCCAGCAGGCTCAGACTAGCGGGGCATTACAATGAGCAGTTCTTC.